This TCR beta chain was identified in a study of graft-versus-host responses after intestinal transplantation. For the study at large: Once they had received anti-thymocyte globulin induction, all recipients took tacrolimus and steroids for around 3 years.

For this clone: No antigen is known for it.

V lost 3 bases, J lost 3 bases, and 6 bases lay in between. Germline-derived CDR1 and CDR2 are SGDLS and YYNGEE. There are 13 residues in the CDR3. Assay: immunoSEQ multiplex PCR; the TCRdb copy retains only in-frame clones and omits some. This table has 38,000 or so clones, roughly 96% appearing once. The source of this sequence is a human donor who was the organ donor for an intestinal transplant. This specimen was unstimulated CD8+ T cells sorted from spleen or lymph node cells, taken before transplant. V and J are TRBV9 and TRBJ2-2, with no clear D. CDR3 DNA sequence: TGTGCCAGCAGCGCCGACTACACCGGGGAGCTGTTTTTT. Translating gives CASSADYTGELFF.